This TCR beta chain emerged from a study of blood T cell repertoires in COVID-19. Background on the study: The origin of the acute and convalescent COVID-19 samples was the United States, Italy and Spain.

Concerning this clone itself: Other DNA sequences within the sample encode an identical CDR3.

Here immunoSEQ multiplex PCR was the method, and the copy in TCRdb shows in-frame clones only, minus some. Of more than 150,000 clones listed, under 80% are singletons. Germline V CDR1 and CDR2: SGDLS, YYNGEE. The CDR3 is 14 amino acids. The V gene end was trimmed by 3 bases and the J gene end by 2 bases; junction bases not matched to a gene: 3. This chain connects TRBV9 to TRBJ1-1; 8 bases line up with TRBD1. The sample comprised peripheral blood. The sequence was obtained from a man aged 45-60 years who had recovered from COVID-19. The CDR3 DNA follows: TGTGCCAGCAGCGCAGGACAGGGAAACACTGAAGCTTTCTTT. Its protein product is CASSAGQGNTEAFF.